These 22 T cell receptor beta chains were sequenced from one sample in a study of cytomegalovirus exposure and HLA in healthy donors listed by TCRdb under 2017. The receptor library was made with the immunoSEQ multiplex PCR assay. For the multiplex PCR, a mixture combining 60 forward primers for TCR Vbeta segments and 13 reverse primers for TCR Jbeta segments was used. TCRdb holds this immuneACCESS table with in-frame rearrangements only. Some clones are missing; in checked studies, unresolved V genes explain under half, and the rest has no known cause. This sample gives 140,000 to 150,000 clones in total; 55% to 85% of them show up just once. The leading ten clones occupy 2% to 2.5% of the sample. Material for sequencing was PBMCs. The receptors were sampled from a man in his forties in good health and CMV-seronegative.

The chain has TRBV7-9 and TRBJ2-1; TRBD1 matches at 10 bases. CDR1 and CDR2 (germline): SEHNR, FQNEAQ (reference sequence). With V trimmed by 5 bases and J by 8 bases, 12 bases remained unmatched. This CDR3 is 16 amino acids long. The CDR3 reads CASSRSPRDRGHEQFF. CDR3 bases: TGTGCCAGCAGCCGGAGCCCCCGGGACAGGGGACATGAGCAGTTCTTC.

This chain connects TRBV4-3 to TRBJ2-1, with TRBD2 as a possible D gene (5 bases). CDR3 size: 14 residues. V was clipped by 3 bases and J by 4 bases, with 10 bases between them. CDR1 and CDR2 (germline): LGHNA, YSLEER. CDR3 coding DNA: TGCGCCAGCAGCCACGGGGTTAAGTACAATGAGCAGTTCTTC. It encodes CASSHGVKYNEQFF.

The V and J genes are TRBV5-1 and TRBJ1-4; D uncertain. CDR1 and CDR2 (germline): SGHRS, YFSETQ. There are 14 residues in the CDR3. V lost 1 base and J lost 8, with 12 bases in between. Here the CDR3 DNA reads TGCGCCAGCAGCTTGTCGACACCCGGAGAAAAACTGTTTTTT. Its protein product is CASSLSTPGEKLFF.

J is TRBJ1-5 and V is TRBV7-2; perhaps TRBD1 as D (6 bases). This CDR3 is 18 amino acids long. Germline V CDR1 and CDR2: SGHTA, FQGNSA. The V and J ends lost 2 bases and 0 bases respectively, with 17 bases between them. CDR3: CASSLTPTGPNSNQPQHF. CDR3 coding DNA: TGTGCCAGCAGCTTAACCCCCACAGGGCCCAATAGCAATCAGCCCCAGCATTTT.

The V gene is TRBV7-9, the J gene TRBJ2-7, with D perhaps matching TRBD2 (6 bases). Germline CDR1 SEHNR, CDR2 FQNEAQ (reference sequence). The CDR3 extends over 12 amino acids. V was shortened by 5 bases and J by 7 bases, with 12 bases between the two germline ends. The CDR3 DNA sequence: TGTGCCAGCAGCCGGGCTGCGGGGGAGCAGTACTTC. Its translation is CASSRAAGEQYF. The full variable domain, with the rest looked up from reference TRBV7-9 and TRBJ2-7, is DTGVSQNPRHKITKRGQNVTFRCDPISEHNRLYWYRQTLGQGPEFLTYFQNEAQLEKSRLLSDRFSAERPKGSFSTLEIQRTEQGDSAMYLCASSRAAGEQYFGPGTRLTVT.

The chain has TRBV6-1 and TRBJ1-4; D is perhaps TRBD1 (5 bases). CDR1 and CDR2 from the germline V gene are MNHNS and SASEGT. Trimming left V 1 base short and J 10 bases short, with 16 bases between. The CDR3 runs to 15 residues. CDR3 in amino acids: CASSEVLPSRGKLFF. The CDR3 bases are TGTGCCAGCAGTGAAGTTCTCCCAAGTAGGGGAAAACTGTTTTTT.

V usage is TRBV2 and J usage is TRBJ1-1, with 7 nucleotides matching TRBD1. The length of the CDR3 is 14 residues. Germline CDR1 SNHLY, CDR2 FYNNEI. With V trimmed by 4 bases and J by 0 bases, 2 bases remained unmatched. CDR3 coding DNA: TGTGCCAGCAGTGTCGACAGGGTGAACACTGAAGCTTTCTTT. Its protein product is CASSVDRVNTEAFF.

The V and J genes are TRBV28 and TRBJ2-7; tentatively, D is TRBD1 (6 bases). V dropped 5 bases and J dropped 0 bases, with 14 bases sitting between them. CDR1 is MDHEN and CDR2 is SYDVKM in the germline V gene. The CDR3 has 15 residues. CDR3: CASSGAGASSYEQYF. CDR3 nucleotide sequence: TGTGCCAGCAGTGGAGCAGGGGCTAGCTCCTACGAGCAGTACTTC.

The gene calls are TRBV28 and TRBJ1-5, with 10 bases lining up with TRBD1. Looked up from germline, CDR1 is MDHEN and CDR2 is SYDVKM. CDR3 length: 15 amino acids. V gave up 4 bases and J gave up 5 bases; unmatched junction bases: 5. As DNA, the CDR3 is TGTGCCAGCAGTTGGACCGGGACAGGGGATCAGCCCCAGCATTTT. Translating gives CASSWTGTGDQPQHF.

The gene calls are TRBV2 and TRBJ2-1; maybe TRBD1 (5 bases). The germline V gene encodes CDR1 SNHLY and CDR2 FYNNEI. The CDR3 consists of 16 residues. The V gene lost 8 bases and the J gene lost 3 bases, with 20 bases spanning the gap. The chain's CDR3 is CASAGFPKRNYNEQFF. DNA for the CDR3: TGTGCCAGCGCAGGGTTTCCTAAAAGAAACTACAATGAGCAGTTCTTC.

This clone was observed a single time. The chain couples TRBV11-2 to TRBJ1-1, with D perhaps matching TRBD1 (6 bases). The CDR3 totals 17 residues. CDR1 and CDR2 (germline): SGHAT, FQNNGV. Trimming took 7 bases from V and 1 from J, leaving 22 bases between them. CDR3: CASTFIQGRLANTEAFF. CDR3 nucleotide sequence: TGTGCCAGCACCTTTATACAGGGTAGGTTAGCGAACACTGAAGCTTTCTTT.

V usage is TRBV27 and J usage is TRBJ2-2; D is unclear. Germline assignment: CDR1 MNHEY and CDR2 SMNVEV (reference sequence). The CDR3 loop spans 16 amino acids. Deletions cut 2 bases from V and 6 bases from J, with 16 bases between. CDR3 sequence (DNA): TGTGCCAGCAGTTTAAGGCGGCGAGTAGACGCCGGGGAGCTGTTTTTT. It specifies CASSLRRRVDAGELFF.

The V call is TRBV5-1, the J call TRBJ2-5; 9 bases agree with TRBD2. Near its end, the DNA agrees better with TRBJ2-7, so the J call may be wrong. CDR1 is SGHRS and CDR2 is YFSETQ in the germline V gene. There are 15 residues in the CDR3. The CDR3 DNA sequence: TGCGCCAGCAGCTTGGGACTAGCGGCTTCCTACGAGCAGTACTTC. This encodes CASSLGLAASYEQYF.

The rearrangement uses TRBV7-9 and TRBJ2-7; a weak D match, TRBD1 (6 bases). This CDR3 is built from 15 residues. Germline V gives CDR1 SEHNR, CDR2 FQNEAQ (reference sequence). The ends were cut back, 6 bases at V and 3 bases at J, with 18 bases in the middle. CDR3 sequence (DNA): TGTGCCAGCAGGCGATCAGGGGACGGAAGCTACGAGCAGTACTTC. It specifies CASRRSGDGSYEQYF.

The V and J genes are TRBV28 and TRBJ2-1; 9 bases are shared with TRBD2. This CDR3 has 18 residues. The V gene end was trimmed by 3 bases and the J gene end by 0 bases; junction bases not matched to a gene: 9. Germline CDR1 reads MDHEN; CDR2 reads SYDVKM. The CDR3 bases are TGTGCCAGCAGTTTTCAGGCGCTAGCGGGGAGCTCCTACAATGAGCAGTTCTTC. Amino acids: CASSFQALAGSSYNEQFF.

The chain is built from TRBV27 and TRBJ2-2; the match to TRBD1 covers 9 bases. Germline V gene lookup returns CDR1 MNHEY and CDR2 SMNVEV (reference sequence). The CDR3 consists of 16 residues. Unmatched junction bases numbered 6, after V lost 6 bases and J lost 1 base. Written as DNA, the CDR3 is TGTGCCAGCAGCTTCGACAGGGGGAAGAACACCGGGGAGCTGTTTTTT. Translated, it gives CASSFDRGKNTGELFF.

This chain connects TRBV27 to TRBJ1-2; D unresolved. CDR1 MNHEY and CDR2 SMNVEV come from the germline V gene (reference sequence). V dropped 5 bases and J dropped 7 bases, with 14 bases sitting between them. The CDR3 extends over 13 amino acids. CDR3: CASSLTVMSGYTF. CDR3 nucleotides: TGTGCCAGCAGTCTAACAGTGATGAGTGGCTACACCTTC.

This clone was picked up a small number of times. The V gene is TRBV29-1, the J gene TRBJ1-2; a possible D gene is TRBD1 (5 bases). V lost 4 bases to trimming and J lost 2 bases, with 14 bases between them. The CDR3 sequence is 14 residues long. Germline assignment: CDR1 SQVTM and CDR2 ANQGSEA. CDR3 region: CSVGSGGGNYGYTF. CDR3 nucleotides: TGCAGCGTTGGTTCTGGGGGGGGGAACTATGGCTACACCTTC.

The gene calls are TRBV28 and TRBJ2-5; 7 nucleotides agree with TRBD1. This CDR3 has 15 residues. From germline, CDR1 is MDHEN and CDR2 SYDVKM. After removal of 4 bases from V and 0 bases from J, the junction contained 5 bases not matched to a gene. CDR3 in DNA: TGTGCCAGCAGTTCCGGGACAGAGTACCAAGAGACCCAGTACTTC. Protein sequence: CASSSGTEYQETQYF.

This chain joins TRBV27 and TRBJ1-5; perhaps TRBD1 as D (6 bases). Germline CDR1 is MNHEY and CDR2 is SMNVEV (reference sequence). The CDR3 extends over 14 amino acids. Trimming removed 6 bases from V and 6 bases from J, with 15 bases in between. The CDR3 spells CASSLTGNGQPQHF. For the CDR3, the DNA is TGTGCCAGCAGCCTCACAGGGAATGGTCAGCCCCAGCATTTT.

The chain is built from TRBV28 and TRBJ1-2, with 8 bases aligning to TRBD1. The CDR3 loop spans 15 amino acids. Looked up from germline, CDR1 is MDHEN and CDR2 is SYDVKM. The V and J ends lost 3 bases and 4 bases, in that order; junction bases with no gene match: 7. The CDR3 bases are TGTGCCAGCAGTTTCCCGCACGGACAGGGCTATGGCTACACCTTC. It is translated as CASSFPHGQGYGYTF.

The rearrangement uses TRBV7-6 and TRBJ2-5, with 9 bases identical to TRBD1. The junction had 7 bases not matched to a gene; V was cut back by 3 bases and J by 5 bases. From germline, CDR1 is SGHVS and CDR2 FNYEAQ. The CDR3 totals 15 residues. CDR3 nucleotides: TGTGCCAGCAGCTTCCGGACAGGGGAGGGCGAGACCCAGTACTTC. Translation gives CASSFRTGEGETQYF.